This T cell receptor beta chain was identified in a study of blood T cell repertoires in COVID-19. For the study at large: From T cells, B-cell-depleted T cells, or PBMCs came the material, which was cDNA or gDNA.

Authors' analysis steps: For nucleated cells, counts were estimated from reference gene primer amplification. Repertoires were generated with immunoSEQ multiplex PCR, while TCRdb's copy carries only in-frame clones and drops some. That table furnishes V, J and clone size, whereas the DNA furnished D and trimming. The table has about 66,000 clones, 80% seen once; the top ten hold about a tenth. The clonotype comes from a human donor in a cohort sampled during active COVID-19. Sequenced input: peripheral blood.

The CDR3 region is CASSSTGRIGEKLFF. Here the CDR3 DNA reads TGTGCCAGCAGCTCCACAGGGCGGATAGGTGAAAAACTGTTTTTT. This sequence joins TRBV11-1 and TRBJ1-4; TRBD1 is a possible D gene (6 bases). The germline V and J ends were trimmed by 4 bases and 7 bases, with 16 bases remaining between them. Germline values: CDR1 SGHAT, CDR2 FQDESV (reference sequence). The CDR3 runs to 15 residues.